This TCR beta chain was recovered during a study of blood T cells in healthy people across ages. Overall study results and limits: Naive CD4+ cell counts and diversity both ran higher in long-lived than in aged donors. A roughly linear fall in TCR beta diversity per million T cells was seen with increasing age. Since the PBMCs were unsorted, naive and antigen-experienced cells could not be conclusively compared.

As regards this clonotype: Its antigen remains unknown.

CDR3 size: 16 residues. With V trimmed by 2 bases and J by 5 bases, 9 bases remained unmatched. From germline, CDR1 is SGHRS and CDR2 YFSETQ. A sample-barcoded 5' primer and a J-beta primer mix were used in a second PCR of about 7 to 12 cycles. Sequencing recovered at least 2.5 million CDR3-containing paired-end reads from each sample. MiXCR was run by TCRdb on the 5' RACE reads, yielding one entry per CDR3 protein. The data show 1.8 million or so distinct CDR3 sequences, with 30% to 40% seen just once and 23% held by the top ten. The chain recombines TRBV5-1 with TRBJ2-1; 8 bases are shared with TRBD2. Source material: blood. This TCR was recovered from a human donor in good health. The CDR3 loop reads CASSFGSGAIHNEQFF. The CDR3 region has the DNA TGCGCCAGCAGCTTCGGTAGCGGGGCTATCCACAATGAGCAGTTCTTC. Supplemented by reference TRBV5-1 and TRBJ2-1, the full variable domain reads KAGVTQTPRYLIKTRGQQVTLSCSPISGHRSVSWYQQTPGQGLQFLFEYFSETQRNKGNFPGRFSGRQFSNSRSEMNVSTLELGDSALYLCASSFGSGAIHNEQFFGPGTRLTVL.